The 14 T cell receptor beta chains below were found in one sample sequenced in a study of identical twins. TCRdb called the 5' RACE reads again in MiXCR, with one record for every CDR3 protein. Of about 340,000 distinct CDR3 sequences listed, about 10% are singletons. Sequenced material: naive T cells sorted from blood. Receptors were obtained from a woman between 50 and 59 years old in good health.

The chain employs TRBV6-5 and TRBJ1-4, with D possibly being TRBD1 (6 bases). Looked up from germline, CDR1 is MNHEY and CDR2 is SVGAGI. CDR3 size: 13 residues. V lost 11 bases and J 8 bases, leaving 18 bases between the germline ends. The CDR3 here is CARRGGAEEKLFF. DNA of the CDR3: TGTGCCCGCCGGGGGGGGGCGGAGGAAAAACTGTTTTTT.

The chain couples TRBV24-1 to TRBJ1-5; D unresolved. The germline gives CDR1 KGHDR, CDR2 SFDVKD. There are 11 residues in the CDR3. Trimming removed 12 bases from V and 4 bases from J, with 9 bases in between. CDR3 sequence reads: CAPLGNQPQHF. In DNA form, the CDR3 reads TGTGCCCCTTTAGGGAATCAGCCCCAGCATTTT.

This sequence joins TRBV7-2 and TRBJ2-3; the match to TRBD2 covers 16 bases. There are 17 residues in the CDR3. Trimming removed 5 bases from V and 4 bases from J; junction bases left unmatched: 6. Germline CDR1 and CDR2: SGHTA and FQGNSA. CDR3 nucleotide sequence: TGTGCCAGCAGCCAGGGACTAGCGGGAGGGCTGGCAGATACGCAGTATTTT. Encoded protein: CASSQGLAGGLADTQYF.

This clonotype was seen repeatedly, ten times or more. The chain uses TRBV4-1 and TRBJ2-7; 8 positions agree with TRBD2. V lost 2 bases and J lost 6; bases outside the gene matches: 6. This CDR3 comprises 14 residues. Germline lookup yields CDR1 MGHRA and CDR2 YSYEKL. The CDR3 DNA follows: TGCGCCAGCAGCCAACCTGGGACTAGGTCCGAGCAGTACGTC. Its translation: CASSQPGTRSEQYV.

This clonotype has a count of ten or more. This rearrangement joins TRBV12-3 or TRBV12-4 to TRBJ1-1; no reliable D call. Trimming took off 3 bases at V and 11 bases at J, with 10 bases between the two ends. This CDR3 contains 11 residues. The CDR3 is CASSFDLGAFF. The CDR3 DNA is TGTGCCAGCAGTTTTGACCTGGGGGCTTTCTTT.

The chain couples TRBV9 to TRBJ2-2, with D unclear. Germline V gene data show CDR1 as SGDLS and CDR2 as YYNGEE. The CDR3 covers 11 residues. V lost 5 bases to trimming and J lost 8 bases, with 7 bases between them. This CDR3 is CASSGLGELFF. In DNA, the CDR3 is TGTGCCAGCAGTGGGCTTGGGGAGCTGTTTTTT.

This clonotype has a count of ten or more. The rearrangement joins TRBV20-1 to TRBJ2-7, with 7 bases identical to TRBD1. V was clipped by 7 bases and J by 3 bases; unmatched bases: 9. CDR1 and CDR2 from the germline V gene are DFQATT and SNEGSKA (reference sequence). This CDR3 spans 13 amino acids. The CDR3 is CSVSRDRRYEQYF. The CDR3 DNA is TGCAGTGTTTCCCGGGACAGACGCTACGAGCAGTACTTC.

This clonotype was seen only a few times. The CDR3 nucleotides are TGTGCCAGCAGTTCCCTGGATGGCTACACCTTC. This encodes CASSSLDGYTF. The rearrangement links TRBV6-5 to TRBJ1-2; D gene unclear. Germline V gene lookup returns CDR1 MNHEY and CDR2 SVGAGI. V gave up 4 bases and J gave up 6 bases, with 6 bases separating them. This CDR3 region has 11 residues.

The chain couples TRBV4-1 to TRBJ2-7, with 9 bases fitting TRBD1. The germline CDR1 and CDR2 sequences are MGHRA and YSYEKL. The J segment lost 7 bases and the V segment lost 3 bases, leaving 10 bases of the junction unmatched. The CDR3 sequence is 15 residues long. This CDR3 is CASSHSGTGIDEQYF. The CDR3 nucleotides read TGCGCCAGCAGCCACTCCGGGACAGGGATTGATGAGCAGTACTTC.

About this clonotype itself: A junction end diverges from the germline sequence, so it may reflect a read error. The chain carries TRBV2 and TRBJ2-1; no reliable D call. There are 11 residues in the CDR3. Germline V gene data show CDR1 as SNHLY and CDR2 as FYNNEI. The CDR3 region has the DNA TGTGCCAGCAGTGAAGGCCTGGTGAGCATCTTC. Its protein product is CASSEGLVSIF.

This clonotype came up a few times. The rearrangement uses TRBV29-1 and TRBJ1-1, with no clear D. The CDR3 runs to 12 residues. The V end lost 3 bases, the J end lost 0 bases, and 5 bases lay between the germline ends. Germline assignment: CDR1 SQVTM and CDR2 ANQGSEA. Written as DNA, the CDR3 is TGCAGCGTTGATGTTATGAACACTGAAGCTTTCTTT. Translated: CSVDVMNTEAFF.

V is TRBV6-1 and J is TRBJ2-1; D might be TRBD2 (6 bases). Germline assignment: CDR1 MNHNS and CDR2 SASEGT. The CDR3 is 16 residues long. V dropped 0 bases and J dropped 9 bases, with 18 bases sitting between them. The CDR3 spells CASSEAPNPPGAEQFF. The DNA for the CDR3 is TGTGCCAGCAGTGAAGCGCCCAACCCTCCGGGAGCTGAGCAGTTCTTC.

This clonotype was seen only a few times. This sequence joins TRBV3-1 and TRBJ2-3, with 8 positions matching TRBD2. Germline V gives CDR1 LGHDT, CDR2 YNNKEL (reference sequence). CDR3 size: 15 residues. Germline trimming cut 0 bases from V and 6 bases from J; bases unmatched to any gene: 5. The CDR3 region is CASSQEWGLGDTQYF. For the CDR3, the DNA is TGTGCCAGCAGCCAAGAATGGGGACTAGGGGATACGCAGTATTTT.

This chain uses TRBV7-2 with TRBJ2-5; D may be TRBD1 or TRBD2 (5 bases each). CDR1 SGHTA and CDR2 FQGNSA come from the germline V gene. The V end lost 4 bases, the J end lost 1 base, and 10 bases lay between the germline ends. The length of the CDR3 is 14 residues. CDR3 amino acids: CASSSGTFQETQYF. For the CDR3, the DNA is TGTGCCAGCAGCTCCGGGACCTTCCAAGAGACCCAGTACTTC.